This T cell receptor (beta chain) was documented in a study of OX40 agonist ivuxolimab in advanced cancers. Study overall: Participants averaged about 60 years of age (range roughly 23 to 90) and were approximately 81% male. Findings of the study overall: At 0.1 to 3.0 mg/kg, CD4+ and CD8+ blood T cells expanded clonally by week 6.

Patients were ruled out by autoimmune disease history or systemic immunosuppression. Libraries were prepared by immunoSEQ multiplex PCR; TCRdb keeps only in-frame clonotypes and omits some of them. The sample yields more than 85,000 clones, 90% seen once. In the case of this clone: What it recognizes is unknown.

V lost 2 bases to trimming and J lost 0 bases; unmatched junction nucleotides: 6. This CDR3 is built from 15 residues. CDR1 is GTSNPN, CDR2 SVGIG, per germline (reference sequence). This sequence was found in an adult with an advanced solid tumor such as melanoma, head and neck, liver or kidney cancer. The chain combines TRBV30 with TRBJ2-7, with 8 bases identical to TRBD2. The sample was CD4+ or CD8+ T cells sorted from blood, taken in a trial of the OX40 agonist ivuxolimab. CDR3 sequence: CAWSPPGGFSYEQYF. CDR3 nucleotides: TGTGCCTGGAGTCCCCCGGGGGGGTTCTCCTACGAGCAGTACTTC. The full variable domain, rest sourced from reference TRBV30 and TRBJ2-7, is SQTIHQWPATLVQPVGSPLSLECTVEGTSNPNLYWYRQAAGRGLQLLFYSVGIGQISSEVPQNLSASRPQDRQFILSSKKLLLSDSGFYLCAWSPPGGFSYEQYFGPGTRLTVT.